This passage covers 13 T cell receptor beta chains from one sample sequenced in a study of control samples from healthy donors and cancer patients. The data were produced by immunoSEQ multiplex PCR, yet TCRdb's version contains in-frame clones alone and is incomplete. The data hold roughly 170,000 clones, with 91% observed a single time. The sample taken for sequencing was blood. All receptors derive from a woman in her 40s in good health.

The J gene is TRBJ2-4, the V gene TRBV5-5; D possibly matches TRBD1 or TRBD2 (5 bases each). Trimming removed 4 bases at V and 6 bases at J, with 14 bases between. Germline CDR1 is SGHKS and CDR2 is YYEKEE (reference sequence). This CDR3 comprises 14 residues. CDR3 loop: CASSTRDLGNIQYF. The CDR3 DNA reads TGTGCCAGCAGCACCCGGGACCTCGGAAACATTCAGTACTTC.

About this clone: The same CDR3 can be traced to other DNA sequences in this sample. This chain links TRBV2 with TRBJ1-2, with D unresolved. Germline V gene lookup returns CDR1 SNHLY and CDR2 FYNNEI. This CDR3 has 13 amino acids. With 0 bases removed from V and 2 bases from J, the gap between germline ends came to 4 bases. CDR3 residues: CASSEAGNYGYTF. Written as DNA, the CDR3 is TGTGCCAGCAGTGAAGCCGGGAACTATGGCTACACCTTC.

J is TRBJ1-5 and V is TRBV7-9; D is possibly TRBD1 (6 bases). Germline lookup yields CDR1 SEHNR and CDR2 FQNEAQ (reference sequence). The CDR3 is 17 residues long. Trimming left V 7 bases short and J 0 bases short, with 19 bases between. The CDR3 sequence: CASTLSYAGDSNQPQHF. As DNA, the CDR3 is TGTGCCAGCACCCTTTCCTATGCAGGGGATAGCAATCAGCCCCAGCATTTT.

The V and J genes are TRBV14 and TRBJ1-6; no definite D call. The V end was cut by 4 bases, the J end by 10 bases, with 8 bases between. Per the germline V gene, CDR1 is SGHDN and CDR2 is FVKESK. This CDR3 has 12 amino acids. CDR3 loop: CASSLLESPLHF. In nucleotides, the CDR3 is TGTGCCAGCAGCCTACTTGAATCACCCCTCCACTTT.

The chain carries TRBV2 and TRBJ1-3; D gene unclear. CDR3 length: 11 amino acids. V lost 4 bases and J lost 6, with 4 bases in between. Germline values: CDR1 SNHLY, CDR2 FYNNEI. The CDR3 spells CASSVINTIYF. DNA for the CDR3: TGTGCCAGCAGTGTAATAAACACCATATATTTT.

This clone was observed a handful of times. J is TRBJ1-3 and V is TRBV12-5, with no clear D. Germline CDR1 reads LGHNT; CDR2 reads FRNRAP. V lost 7 bases to trimming and J lost 0 bases, with 13 bases between them. There are 15 residues in the CDR3. CDR3 in DNA: TGTGCTAGTGCCTGGGGAGTCGACTCTGGAAACACCATATATTTT. This translates into CASAWGVDSGNTIYF. Full variable domain (outside the CDR3, taken from reference TRBV12-5 and TRBJ1-3): DARVTQTPRHKVTEMGQEVTMRCQPILGHNTVFWYRQTMMQGLELLAYFRNRAPLDDSGMPKDRFSAEMPDATLATLKIQPSEPRDSAVYFCASAWGVDSGNTIYFGEGSWLTVV.

The V gene is TRBV5-5, the J gene TRBJ1-2; 7 positions match TRBD1. The junction had 10 bases not matched to a gene; V was cut back by 3 bases and J by 8 bases. Looked up from germline, CDR1 is SGHKS and CDR2 is YYEKEE (reference sequence). The CDR3 is 14 amino acids. The CDR3 protein is CASSWRADREGYTF. As DNA, the CDR3 is TGTGCCAGCAGCTGGAGAGCCGACAGGGAGGGCTACACCTTC.

This CDR3 reads CASSVAGSANTEAFF. In nucleotides, the CDR3 is TGTGCCAGCAGCGTAGCGGGCTCAGCGAACACTGAAGCTTTCTTT. The chain carries TRBV9 and TRBJ1-1; the D is unclear. Per the germline V gene, CDR1 is SGDLS and CDR2 is YYNGEE. The CDR3 extends over 15 amino acids. V lost 0 bases and J 1 base, leaving 10 bases between the germline ends.

J is TRBJ1-2 and V is TRBV15, with D possibly matching TRBD1 (6 bases). The V end was cut by 6 bases, the J end by 8 bases, with 16 bases between. The CDR3 is 13 amino acids. In germline, CDR1 is LNHNV, CDR2 YYDKDF (reference sequence). For the CDR3, the DNA is TGTGCCACCAGTCCGGGGACACCGGGAGGCTACACCTTC. Its translation: CATSPGTPGGYTF.

The rearrangement links TRBV6-5 to TRBJ2-1, with D perhaps assigned TRBD1 or TRBD2 (5 bases each). The germline gives CDR1 MNHEY, CDR2 SVGAGI. This CDR3 is 14 amino acids long. Deletions cut 2 bases from V and 7 bases from J, with 12 bases between. For the CDR3, the DNA is TGTGCCAGCAGTTACGTCGCCAGGGAGAATGAGCAGTTCTTC. Translating it yields CASSYVARENEQFF.

The genes are TRBV15 and TRBJ1-2, with no clear D. Per germline, CDR1 LNHNV and CDR2 YYDKDF (reference sequence). Trimming stripped 0 bases from V and 2 bases from J, with 10 bases between. This CDR3 comprises 15 residues. CDR3 sequence (DNA): TGTGCCACCAGCAGAGATCTGACGATAAACTATGGCTACACCTTC. Residues: CATSRDLTINYGYTF.

This sequence joins TRBV13 and TRBJ2-5; D not resolved. V dropped 1 base and J dropped 5 bases, with 8 bases sitting between them. The V gene's germline CDR1 is PRHDT and CDR2 FYEKMQ (reference sequence). The CDR3 loop spans 13 amino acids. The CDR3 coding sequence is TGTGCCAGCAGCTTAGTTGTAGGGGAGACCCAGTACTTC. Translating it yields CASSLVVGETQYF.

This chain's CDR3 is CASRSGVWTEAFF. DNA of the CDR3: TGTGCCAGCAGATCAGGGGTTTGGACTGAAGCTTTCTTT. The chain employs TRBV6-5 and TRBJ1-1; D may be TRBD1 (6 bases). Germline assignment: CDR1 MNHEY and CDR2 SVGAGI. The CDR3 is 13 residues long. The germline V and J ends were trimmed by 6 bases and 5 bases, with 13 bases remaining between them.